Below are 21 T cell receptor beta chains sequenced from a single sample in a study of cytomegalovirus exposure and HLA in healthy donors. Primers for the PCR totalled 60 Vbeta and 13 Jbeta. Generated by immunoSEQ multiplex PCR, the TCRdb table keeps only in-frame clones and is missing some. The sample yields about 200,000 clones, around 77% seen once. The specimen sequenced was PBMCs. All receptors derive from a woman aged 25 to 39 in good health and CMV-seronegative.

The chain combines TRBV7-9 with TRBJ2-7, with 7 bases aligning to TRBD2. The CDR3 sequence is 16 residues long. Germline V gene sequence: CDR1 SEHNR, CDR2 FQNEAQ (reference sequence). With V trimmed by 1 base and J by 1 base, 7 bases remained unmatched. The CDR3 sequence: CASSLGPTSRSYEQYF. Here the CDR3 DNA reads TGTGCCAGCAGCTTAGGGCCGACTAGCCGGTCCTACGAGCAGTACTTC.

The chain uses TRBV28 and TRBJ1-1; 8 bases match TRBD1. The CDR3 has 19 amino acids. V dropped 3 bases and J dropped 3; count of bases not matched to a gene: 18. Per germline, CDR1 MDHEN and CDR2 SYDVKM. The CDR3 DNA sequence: TGTGCCAGCAGTTTCCCCCCGGGACAGGTACTCAGTCGTCACACTGAAGCTTTCTTT. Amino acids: CASSFPPGQVLSRHTEAFF.

For the CDR3, the DNA is TGTGCCATCAGTGAGTCCCCAGGGTCCTATGGCTACACCTTC. This sequence encodes CAISESPGSYGYTF. This sequence joins TRBV10-3 and TRBJ1-2; perhaps TRBD1 as D (5 bases). The CDR3 length is 14 residues. Germline V gene data show CDR1 as ENHRY and CDR2 as SYGVKD. The V gene lost 0 bases and the J gene lost 4 bases, with 9 bases spanning the gap.

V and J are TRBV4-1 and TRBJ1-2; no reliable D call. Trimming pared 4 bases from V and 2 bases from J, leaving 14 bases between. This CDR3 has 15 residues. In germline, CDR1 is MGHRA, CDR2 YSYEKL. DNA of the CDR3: TGCGCCAGCAGCCTAGCGGCGGGTTCAAACTATGGCTACACCTTC. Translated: CASSLAAGSNYGYTF.

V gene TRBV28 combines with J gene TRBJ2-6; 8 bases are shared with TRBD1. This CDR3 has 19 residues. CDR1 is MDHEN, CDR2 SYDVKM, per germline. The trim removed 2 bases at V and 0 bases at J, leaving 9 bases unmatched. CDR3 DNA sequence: TGTGCCAGCAGTTTAGGTGCAGGGGGCTTCCTCTCTGGGGCCAACGTCCTGACTTTC. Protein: CASSLGAGGFLSGANVLTF.

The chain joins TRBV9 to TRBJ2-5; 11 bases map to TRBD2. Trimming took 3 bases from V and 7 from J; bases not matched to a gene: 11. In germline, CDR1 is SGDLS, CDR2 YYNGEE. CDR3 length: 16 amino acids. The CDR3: CASSGIAGGRTVTQYF. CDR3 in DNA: TGTGCCAGCAGCGGAATAGCGGGGGGGCGGACGGTGACCCAGTACTTC.

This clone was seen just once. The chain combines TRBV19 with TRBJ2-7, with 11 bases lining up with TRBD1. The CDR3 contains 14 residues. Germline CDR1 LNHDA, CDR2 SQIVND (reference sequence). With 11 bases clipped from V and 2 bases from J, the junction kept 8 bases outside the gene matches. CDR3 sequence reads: CASTGTGGAYEQYF. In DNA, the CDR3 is TGTGCCTCGACCGGGACAGGGGGTGCCTACGAGCAGTACTTC.

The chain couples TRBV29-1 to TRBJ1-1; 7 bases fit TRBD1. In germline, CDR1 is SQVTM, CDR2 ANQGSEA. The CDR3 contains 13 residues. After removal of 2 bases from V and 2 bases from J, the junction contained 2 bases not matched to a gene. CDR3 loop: CSVETGANTEAFF. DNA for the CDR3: TGCAGCGTTGAAACAGGGGCAAACACTGAAGCTTTCTTT.

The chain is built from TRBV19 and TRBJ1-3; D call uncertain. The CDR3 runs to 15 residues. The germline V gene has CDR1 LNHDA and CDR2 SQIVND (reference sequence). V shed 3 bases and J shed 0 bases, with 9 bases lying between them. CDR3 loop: CASSITADSGNTIYF. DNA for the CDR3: TGTGCCAGTAGTATTACAGCCGACTCTGGAAACACCATATATTTT. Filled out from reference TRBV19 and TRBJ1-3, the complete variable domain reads DGGITQSPKYLFRKEGQNVTLSCEQNLNHDAMYWYRQDPGQGLRLIYYSQIVNDFQKGDIAEGYSVSREKKESFPLTVTSAQKNPTAFYLCASSITADSGNTIYFGEGSWLTVV.

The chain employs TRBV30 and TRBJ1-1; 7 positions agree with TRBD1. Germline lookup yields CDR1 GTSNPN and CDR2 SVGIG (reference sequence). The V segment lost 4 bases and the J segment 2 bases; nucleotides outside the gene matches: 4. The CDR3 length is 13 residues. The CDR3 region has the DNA TGTGCCTGGAAAGGGGACAGTAACACTGAAGCTTTCTTT. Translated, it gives CAWKGDSNTEAFF.

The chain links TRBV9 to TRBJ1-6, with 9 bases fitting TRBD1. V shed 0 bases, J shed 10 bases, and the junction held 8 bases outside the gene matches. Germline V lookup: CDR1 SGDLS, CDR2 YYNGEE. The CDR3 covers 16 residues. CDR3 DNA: TGTGCCAGCAGCGTAGCCCAGGACAGGGGAGACTCACCCCTCCACTTT. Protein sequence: CASSVAQDRGDSPLHF.

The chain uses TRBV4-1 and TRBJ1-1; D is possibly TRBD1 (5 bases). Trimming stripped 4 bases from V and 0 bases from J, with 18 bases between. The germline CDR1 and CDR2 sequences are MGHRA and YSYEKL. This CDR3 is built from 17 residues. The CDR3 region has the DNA TGCGCCAGCAGCCCACGATATAACAGACAGCTGAACACTGAAGCTTTCTTT. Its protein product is CASSPRYNRQLNTEAFF.

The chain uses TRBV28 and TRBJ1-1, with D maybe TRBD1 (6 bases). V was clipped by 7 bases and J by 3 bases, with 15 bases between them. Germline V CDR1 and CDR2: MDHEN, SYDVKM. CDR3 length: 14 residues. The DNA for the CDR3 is TGTGCCAGCACGATAGGGGGGGCCGACACTGAAGCTTTCTTT. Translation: CASTIGGADTEAFF.

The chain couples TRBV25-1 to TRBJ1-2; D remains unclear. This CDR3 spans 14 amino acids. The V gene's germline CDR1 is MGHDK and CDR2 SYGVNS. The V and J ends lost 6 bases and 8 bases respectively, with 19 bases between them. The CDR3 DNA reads TGTGCCAGCAGCCCGGGTCTCCACCCGCAGGGCTACACCTTC. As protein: CASSPGLHPQGYTF.

The CDR3 DNA follows: TGTGCCAGCAGCTTATTTGGCGGCGAGGGGGTCCGTTACTTC. This sequence encodes CASSLFGGEGVRYF. The chain combines TRBV7-9 with TRBJ2-7; D is perhaps TRBD1 (6 bases). V was trimmed by 2 bases and J by 13 bases, leaving 21 bases between them. The germline V gene has CDR1 SEHNR and CDR2 FQNEAQ (reference sequence). The CDR3 length is 14 residues.

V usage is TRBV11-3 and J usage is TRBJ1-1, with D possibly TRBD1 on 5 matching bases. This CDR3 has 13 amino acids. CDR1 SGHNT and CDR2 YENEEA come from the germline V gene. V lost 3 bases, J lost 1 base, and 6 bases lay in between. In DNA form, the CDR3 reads TGTGCCAGCAGCTTTGACAGGAACACTGAAGCTTTCTTT. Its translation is CASSFDRNTEAFF.

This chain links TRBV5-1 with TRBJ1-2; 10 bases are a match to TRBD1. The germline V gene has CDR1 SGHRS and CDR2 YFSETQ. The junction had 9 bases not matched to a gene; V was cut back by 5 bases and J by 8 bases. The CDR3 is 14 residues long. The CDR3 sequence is CASRRDRGFSGYTF. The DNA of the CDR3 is TGCGCCAGCAGGCGGGACAGGGGATTTTCCGGCTACACCTTC.

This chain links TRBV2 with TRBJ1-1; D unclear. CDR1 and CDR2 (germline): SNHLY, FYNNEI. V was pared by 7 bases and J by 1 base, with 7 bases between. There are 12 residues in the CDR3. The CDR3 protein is CASIVGNTEAFF. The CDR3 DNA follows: TGTGCCAGCATCGTCGGGAACACTGAAGCTTTCTTT.

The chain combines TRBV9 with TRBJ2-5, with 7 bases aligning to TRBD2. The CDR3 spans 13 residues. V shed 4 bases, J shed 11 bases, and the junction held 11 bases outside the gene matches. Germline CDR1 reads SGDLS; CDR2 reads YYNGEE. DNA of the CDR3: TGTGCCAGCAGCCCCCATTTAGGGAGGGCGCAGTACTTC. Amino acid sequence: CASSPHLGRAQYF. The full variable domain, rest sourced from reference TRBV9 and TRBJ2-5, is DSGVTQTPKHLITATGQRVTLRCSPRSGDLSVYWYQQSLDQGLQFLIQYYNGEERAKGNILERFSAQQFPDLHSELNLSSLELGDSALYFCASSPHLGRAQYFGPGTRLLVL.

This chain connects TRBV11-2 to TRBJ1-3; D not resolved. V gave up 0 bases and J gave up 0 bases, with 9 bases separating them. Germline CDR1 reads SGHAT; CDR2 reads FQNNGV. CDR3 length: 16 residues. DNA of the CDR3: TGTGCCAGCAGCTTAGATACCAGAAGCTCTGGAAACACCATATATTTT. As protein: CASSLDTRSSGNTIYF.

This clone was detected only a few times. The CDR3 DNA is TGTGCCAGCAGCTTAGATGGGACACCCGAAGGTGGAGAGACCCAGTACTTC. Amino acid sequence: CASSLDGTPEGGETQYF. The chain couples TRBV7-8 to TRBJ2-5; TRBD1 is a possible D gene (6 bases). The germline V gene has CDR1 SGHVS and CDR2 FQNEAQ. The length of the CDR3 is 17 residues. Deletions cut 1 base from V and 4 bases from J, with 19 bases between.